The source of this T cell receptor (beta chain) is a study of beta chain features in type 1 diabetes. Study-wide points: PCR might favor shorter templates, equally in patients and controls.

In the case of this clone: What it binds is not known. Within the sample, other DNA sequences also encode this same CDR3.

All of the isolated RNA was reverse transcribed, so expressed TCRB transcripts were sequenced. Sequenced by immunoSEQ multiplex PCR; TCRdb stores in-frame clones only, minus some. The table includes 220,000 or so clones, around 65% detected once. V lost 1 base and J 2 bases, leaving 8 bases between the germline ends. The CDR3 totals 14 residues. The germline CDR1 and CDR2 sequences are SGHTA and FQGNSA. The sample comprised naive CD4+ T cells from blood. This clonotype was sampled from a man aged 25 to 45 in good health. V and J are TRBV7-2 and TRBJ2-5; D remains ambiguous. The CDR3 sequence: CASSLVTAQETQYF. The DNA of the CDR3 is TGTGCCAGCAGCTTAGTCACAGCTCAAGAGACCCAGTACTTC.